These T cell receptor beta chains were read from a single sample in a study of blood T cells in healthy people across ages. TCRdb independently ran MiXCR on the 5' RACE reads; one entry per CDR3 protein. Found here are more than 600,000 distinct CDR3 sequences, about 25% of them singletons; the top ten hold 9.4%. In addition, the sample was reused for a study of T cells of mothers and their children.

Sequenced sample: blood. These TCRs come from a boy between 10 and 17 years old in good health. Both conserved end residues are part of each CDR3. The order of the fields is clone size, D gene, J gene, V gene, CDR3 protein, CDR3 DNA. The D gene is left open where the match is weak. Where a row states a size, it is once, few, many or the class of an expanded clone; other rows omit it.

abundance: -
d_gene: -
j_gene: TRBJ2-1
v_gene: TRBV4-1
CDR3aa: CASSQAWGDEQFF
CDR3nt: TGCGCCAGCAGCCAAGCATGGGGTGATGAGCAGTTCTTC

abundance: few
d_gene: TRBD2
j_gene: TRBJ2-5
v_gene: TRBV7-8
CDR3aa: CASSVRTTSGSETQYF
CDR3nt: TGTGCCAGCTCAGTCAGGACGACTAGCGGGAGTGAGACCCAGTACTTC

abundance: -
d_gene: TRBD2
j_gene: TRBJ2-2
v_gene: TRBV24-1
CDR3aa: CATAGTSGGASPGELFF
CDR3nt: TGTGCCACCGCCGGGACTAGCGGGGGGGCTAGTCCCGGGGAGCTGTTTTTT

abundance: -
d_gene: -
j_gene: TRBJ2-7
v_gene: TRBV25-1
CDR3aa: CASSEGMAGTYEQYF
CDR3nt: TGTGCCAGCAGTGAGGGGATGGCGGGGACCTACGAGCAGTACTTC

abundance: -
d_gene: -
j_gene: TRBJ2-5
v_gene: TRBV6-6
CDR3aa: CASNKPGAQETQYF
CDR3nt: TGTGCCAGCAACAAACCGGGAGCCCAAGAGACCCAGTACTTC

abundance: few
d_gene: -
j_gene: TRBJ2-3
v_gene: TRBV20-1
CDR3aa: CSARDREVQVTDTQYF
CDR3nt: TGCAGTGCTAGAGATAGGGAGGTCCAAGTAACAGATACGCAGTATTTT

abundance: few
d_gene: TRBD1
j_gene: TRBJ2-7
v_gene: TRBV7-9
CDR3aa: CASSLAGQGSYEQYF
CDR3nt: TGCGCCAGCAGCTTGGCGGGACAGGGCTCCTACGAGCAGTACTTC

abundance: few
d_gene: TRBD1
j_gene: TRBJ2-7
v_gene: TRBV6-5
CDR3aa: CASSYSGTGGFYEQYF
CDR3nt: TGTGCCAGCAGTTACTCCGGGACAGGGGGTTTCTACGAGCAGTACTTC

abundance: few
d_gene: TRBD1
j_gene: TRBJ2-1
v_gene: TRBV28
CDR3aa: CASSLLPGQGYNEQFF
CDR3nt: TGTGCCAGCAGTCTACTGCCGGGACAGGGATACAATGAGCAGTTCTTC

abundance: -
d_gene: -
j_gene: TRBJ1-1
v_gene: TRBV6-2/TRBV6-3
CDR3aa: CASRPDDNTEAFF
CDR3nt: TGTGCCAGCAGGCCTGATGACAACACTGAAGCTTTCTTT

abundance: -
d_gene: TRBD2
j_gene: TRBJ2-1
v_gene: TRBV28
CDR3aa: CASSPTSGRNRDEQFF
CDR3nt: TGTGCCAGCAGCCCTACTAGCGGGAGAAATAGGGATGAGCAGTTCTTC

abundance: -
d_gene: -
j_gene: TRBJ2-2
v_gene: TRBV20-1
CDR3aa: CSARDPAGASGELFF
CDR3nt: TGCAGTGCTAGAGATCCCGCGGGGGCAAGTGGGGAGCTGTTTTTT

abundance: -
d_gene: -
j_gene: TRBJ2-3
v_gene: TRBV20-1
CDR3aa: CSAGKDGTQYF
CDR3nt: TGTAGTGCAGGAAAGGACGGTACGCAGTATTTT

abundance: -
d_gene: -
j_gene: TRBJ2-7
v_gene: TRBV15
CDR3aa: CATSRGLGLSNEQYF
CDR3nt: TGTGCCACCAGCAGAGGTTTGGGGTTGTCGAACGAGCAGTACTTC

abundance: -
d_gene: TRBD2
j_gene: TRBJ2-7
v_gene: TRBV6-2/TRBV6-3
CDR3aa: CASRTVLLAGEQYF
CDR3nt: TGTGCCAGCAGAACGGTCTTGCTAGCGGGCGAGCAGTACTTC

abundance: few
d_gene: TRBD2
j_gene: TRBJ2-4
v_gene: TRBV3-1
CDR3aa: CASSQLAGGTKNIQYF
CDR3nt: TGTGCCAGCAGCCAGTTAGCGGGAGGTACCAAAAACATTCAGTACTTC

abundance: -
d_gene: TRBD2
j_gene: TRBJ2-4
v_gene: TRBV4-1
CDR3aa: CASSQLAGLAKNIQYF
CDR3nt: TGCGCCAGCAGCCAATTAGCGGGGCTAGCCAAAAACATTCAGTACTTC

abundance: -
d_gene: -
j_gene: TRBJ1-1
v_gene: TRBV28
CDR3aa: CASSLDSRMNTEAFF
CDR3nt: TGTGCCAGCAGTTTGGACTCCCGGATGAACACTGAAGCTTTCTTT

abundance: -
d_gene: TRBD2
j_gene: TRBJ2-5
v_gene: TRBV20-1
CDR3aa: CSAREASGGSGTQYF
CDR3nt: TGCAGTGCTAGAGAGGCTAGCGGGGGTAGTGGGACCCAGTACTTC

abundance: -
d_gene: -
j_gene: TRBJ2-4
v_gene: TRBV29-1
CDR3aa: CSVAAHQNIQYF
CDR3nt: TGCAGCGTTGCGGCCCATCAAAACATTCAGTACTTC

abundance: -
d_gene: -
j_gene: TRBJ1-1
v_gene: TRBV6-2/TRBV6-3
CDR3aa: CASSLGGVDTEAFF
CDR3nt: TGTGCCAGCAGTCTAGGGGGTGTGGACACTGAAGCTTTCTTT

abundance: few
d_gene: TRBD2
j_gene: TRBJ2-1
v_gene: TRBV20-1
CDR3aa: CSAREASGLNEQFF
CDR3nt: TGCAGTGCTAGAGAGGCTAGCGGACTCAATGAGCAGTTCTTC

abundance: many
d_gene: -
j_gene: TRBJ2-5
v_gene: TRBV5-1
CDR3aa: CASSLGFGGETQYF
CDR3nt: TGCGCCAGCAGCTTGGGGTTTGGTGGCGAGACCCAGTACTTC

abundance: few
d_gene: TRBD2
j_gene: TRBJ2-7
v_gene: TRBV28
CDR3aa: CASSSLAGGSSYEQYF
CDR3nt: TGTGCCAGCAGTTCACTAGCGGGAGGAAGCTCCTACGAGCAGTACTTC

abundance: many
d_gene: -
j_gene: TRBJ1-1
v_gene: TRBV4-2
CDR3aa: CASSQVRTEAFF
CDR3nt: TGTGCCAGCAGCCAAGTAAGGACCGAAGCTTTCTTT

abundance: -
d_gene: TRBD2
j_gene: TRBJ2-1
v_gene: TRBV29-1
CDR3aa: CSAHGTSGYNEQFF
CDR3nt: TGCAGCGCTCACGGGACTAGCGGATACAATGAGCAGTTCTTC

abundance: -
d_gene: -
j_gene: TRBJ2-7
v_gene: TRBV28
CDR3aa: CASQIPGSSYEQYF
CDR3nt: TGTGCCAGTCAAATCCCGGGATCCAGCTACGAGCAGTACTTC

abundance: -
d_gene: TRBD1
j_gene: TRBJ2-7
v_gene: TRBV5-1
CDR3aa: CASSLDETGTVIYEQYF
CDR3nt: TGCGCCAGCAGCTTGGATGAAACAGGGACAGTAATCTACGAGCAGTACTTC

abundance: -
d_gene: TRBD2
j_gene: TRBJ2-1
v_gene: TRBV29-1
CDR3aa: CSALKRGGSYNEQFF
CDR3nt: TGCAGCGCACTAAAGCGGGGGGGCTCCTACAATGAGCAGTTCTTC

abundance: -
d_gene: TRBD1
j_gene: TRBJ2-7
v_gene: TRBV5-1
CDR3aa: CASSVGTGIYEQYF
CDR3nt: TGCGCCAGCAGCGTCGGGACAGGGATCTACGAGCAGTACTTC

abundance: many
d_gene: -
j_gene: TRBJ2-5
v_gene: TRBV7-3
CDR3aa: CASSSTGVGETQYF
CDR3nt: TGTGCCAGCAGCTCGACAGGCGTGGGGGAGACCCAGTACTTC

abundance: -
d_gene: TRBD1
j_gene: TRBJ2-7
v_gene: TRBV29-1
CDR3aa: CSIRSRDRAYEQYF
CDR3nt: TGCAGCATACGCAGTCGGGACAGGGCTTACGAGCAGTACTTC

abundance: -
d_gene: -
j_gene: TRBJ2-5
v_gene: TRBV9
CDR3aa: CASSVVAGETQYF
CDR3nt: TGTGCCAGCAGCGTAGTCGCCGGAGAGACCCAGTACTTC

abundance: -
d_gene: TRBD1
j_gene: TRBJ1-4
v_gene: TRBV25-1
CDR3aa: CPSRANTGAVNEKLFF
CDR3nt: TGTCCCAGCAGAGCAAATACAGGGGCCGTCAATGAAAAACTGTTTTTT

abundance: -
d_gene: -
j_gene: TRBJ2-5
v_gene: TRBV4-3
CDR3aa: CASSQQVGETQYF
CDR3nt: TGCGCCAGCAGCCAACAAGTCGGGGAGACCCAGTACTTC